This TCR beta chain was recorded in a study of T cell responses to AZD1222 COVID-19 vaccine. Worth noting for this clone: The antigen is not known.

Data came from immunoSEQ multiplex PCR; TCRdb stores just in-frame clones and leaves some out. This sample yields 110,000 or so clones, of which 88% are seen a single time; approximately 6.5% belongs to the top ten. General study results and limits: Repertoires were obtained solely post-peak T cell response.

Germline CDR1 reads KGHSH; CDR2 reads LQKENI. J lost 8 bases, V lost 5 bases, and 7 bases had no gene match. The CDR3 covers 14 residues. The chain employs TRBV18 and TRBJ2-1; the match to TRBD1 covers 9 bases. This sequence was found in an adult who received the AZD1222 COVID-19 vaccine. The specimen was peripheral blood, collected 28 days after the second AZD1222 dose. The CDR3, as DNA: TGTGCCAGCTCAAGAATTACAGGGGGCCATGAGCAGTTCTTC. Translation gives CASSRITGGHEQFF.